These T cell receptor beta chains were read from a single sample in a study of shared clonotypes between healthy human individuals. Libraries were prepared by immunoSEQ multiplex PCR; TCRdb keeps only in-frame clonotypes and omits some of them. The table has fewer than 650,000 clones, around 78% seen once. The specimen sequenced was PBMCs. The receptors come from a woman aged 40 to 50 in good health. Some clones in this sample may be carry-over from other donors' samples. The CDR3 runs from the conserved cysteine through the conserved F or W. Each record gives: D gene, CDR3 length, clone size, J gene, V gene, CDR3 protein, CDR3 DNA. D genes are given only for firm matches. Size is omitted from some rows. Given values are once, few, many or a class for expanded clones.

.,15,.,TRBJ1-4,TRBV2,CASSELAATNEKLFF,TGTGCCAGCAGTGAATTGGCTGCAACTAATGAAAAACTGTTTTTT
TRBD2,18,.,TRBJ2-7,TRBV4-2,CASSQETSGRSGDYEQYF,TGTGCCAGCAGCCAGGAGACTAGCGGGCGCTCGGGGGATTACGAGCAGTACTTC
TRBD2,19,once,TRBJ2-1,TRBV5-1,CASSLVGTGAGGSAGEQFF,TGCGCCAGCAGCTTGGTAGGGACGGGAGCGGGAGGCTCGGCGGGTGAGCAGTTCTTC
.,14,once,TRBJ2-6,TRBV2,CASSLTSGANVLTF,TGTGCCAGCAGCCTAACTTCTGGGGCCAACGTCCTGACTTTC
.,12,.,TRBJ1-3,TRBV28,CASSGSGNTIYF,TGTGCCAGCTCAGGGTCTGGAAACACCATATATTTT
TRBD1,17,.,TRBJ2-2,TRBV6-4,CASSDWTGGENTGELFF,TGTGCCAGCAGTGACTGGACAGGGGGCGAGAACACCGGGGAGCTGTTTTTT
TRBD1,16,.,TRBJ2-1,TRBV4-1,CASSQAGTGTYNEQFF,TGCGCCAGCAGCCAAGCCGGGACAGGGACCTACAATGAGCAGTTCTTC
TRBD1,18,.,TRBJ2-3,TRBV5-6,CASSPDIRQGFRTDTQYF,TGTGCCAGCAGCCCCGACATCAGACAGGGTTTCCGCACAGATACGCAGTATTTT
.,13,.,TRBJ1-3,TRBV18,CASSPLSGNTIYF,TGTGCCAGCTCACCGCTATCGGGGAACACCATATATTTT
.,15,.,TRBJ2-3,TRBV5-1,CASSLDRPNTDTQYF,TGCGCCAGCAGCTTGGACAGGCCTAACACAGATACGCAGTATTTT
.,16,.,TRBJ2-7,TRBV4-2,CASSQDRRNPPYEQYF,TGTGCCAGCAGCCAAGATAGAAGGAACCCCCCCTACGAGCAGTACTTC
TRBD1,15,.,TRBJ1-4,TRBV9,CASSARTGTNEKLFF,TGTGCCAGCAGCGCTCGGACAGGGACTAATGAAAAACTGTTTTTT
.,14,.,TRBJ1-1,TRBV7-9,CASSLESENTEAFF,TGTGCCAGCAGCTTAGAGTCGGAGAACACTGAAGCTTTCTTT
.,11,few,TRBJ1-1,TRBV5-1,CASSLGQWAFF,TGCGCCAGCAGCTTAGGGCAGTGGGCTTTCTTT
.,13,.,TRBJ2-2,TRBV28,CAIRRGDTGELFF,TGTGCCATACGACGAGGTGACACCGGGGAGCTGTTTTTT
.,14,.,TRBJ2-5,TRBV28,CASSFPTGQETQYF,TGTGCCAGCAGTTTTCCGACAGGACAAGAGACCCAGTACTTC
TRBD1,14,.,TRBJ2-7,TRBV30,CAWSRGTGTYEQYF,TGTGCCTGGAGTAGAGGGACAGGGACCTACGAGCAGTACTTC
.,14,.,TRBJ2-2,TRBV30,CAWSVKGATGELFF,TGTGCCTGGAGTGTAAAGGGAGCCACCGGGGAGCTGTTTTTT
TRBD1,13,many,TRBJ1-2,TRBV7-2,CASSSDRRDGYTF,TGTGCCAGCAGCTCGGACAGGCGGGATGGCTACACCTTC
.,14,.,TRBJ1-1,TRBV6-1,CASKPGSMNTEAFF,TGTGCCAGCAAGCCAGGATCAATGAACACTGAAGCTTTCTTT
.,15,.,TRBJ2-7,TRBV9,CASSVGGTSSYEQYF,TGTGCCAGCAGCGTGGGGGGGACAAGCTCCTACGAGCAGTACTTC
TRBD2,17,.,TRBJ2-7,TRBV9,CASSPRPGLAGKYEQYF,TGTGCCAGCAGCCCCCGACCGGGACTAGCGGGAAAGTACGAGCAGTACTTC
.,14,many,TRBJ2-2,TRBV18,CASSPQTGDGELFF,TGTGCCAGCTCACCCCAGACAGGAGACGGGGAGCTGTTTTTT
.,16,.,TRBJ2-2,TRBV5-4,CASSLEGGGNTGELFF,TGTGCCAGCAGCTTGGAGGGCGGTGGGAACACCGGGGAGCTGTTTTTT
.,16,.,TRBJ2-5,TRBV5-1,CASSLTGTASQETQYF,TGCGCCAGCAGCTTGACTGGGACTGCAAGCCAGGAGACCCAGTACTTC
TRBD1,16,.,TRBJ1-2,TRBV5-3,CARSLGRTGSYNGYTF,TGTGCCAGAAGCTTGGGAAGGACAGGTTCCTATAATGGCTACACCTTC
TRBD2,17,.,TRBJ2-7,TRBV7-8,CASSSTSGRGSHYEQYF,TGTGCCAGCAGCTCGACTAGCGGGAGGGGGTCCCACTACGAGCAGTACTTC
TRBD2,15,.,TRBJ2-7,TRBV6-5,CASSSSGLAEYEQYF,TGTGCCAGCAGTTCCTCGGGACTAGCGGAATACGAGCAGTACTTC
TRBD1,16,.,TRBJ2-2,TRBV7-9,CASSLPGTGRTGELFF,TGTGCCAGCAGCTTACCCGGGACAGGGCGAACCGGGGAGCTGTTTTTT
.,13,.,TRBJ2-3,TRBV7-2,CASTSDPAGTQYF,TGTGCCAGCACCTCCGACCCGGCGGGTACGCAGTATTTT
.,17,.,TRBJ1-4,TRBV7-9,CASSLGRQRATNEKLFF,TGTGCCAGCAGCTTAGGGCGCCAACGTGCAACTAATGAAAAACTGTTTTTT
TRBD2,17,.,TRBJ2-1,TRBV27,CASSLSRMTSGRGEQFF,TGTGCCAGCAGTTTATCCCGAATGACTAGCGGGAGGGGTGAGCAGTTCTTC
.,13,.,TRBJ2-1,TRBV7-8,CASSSGPINEQFF,TGTGCCAGCAGCTCGGGGCCCATCAATGAGCAGTTCTTC